The 31 T cell receptor beta chains below come from one sample, sequenced in a study of T-cell reconstitution after alpha-beta-depleted transplantation in children. Findings and limits, study-wide: T-cell numbers and diversity, one year after transplant, stemmed largely from T cells that were newly produced.

Construction of the TCRbeta library involved unique molecular identifiers. TCRdb used MiXCR to reprocess the PCR reads, holding one entry per CDR3 protein. The repertoire consists of about 300,000 distinct CDR3 sequences, with just over 7.5% occurring once and the leading ten covering 9.1%. Their antigens are not known. The source material was peripheral blood, sampled 360 days after TCRalphabeta/CD19-depleted stem cell transplant. These receptors all come from a female patient aged 2-15 years who had a stem cell transplant for Fanconi anemia, so the T cells may come from the graft donor.

This clonotype was recorded at least ten times. This chain joins TRBV7-3 and TRBJ2-1; 7 bases map to TRBD2. Germline V gene data show CDR1 as SGHTA and CDR2 as FQGTGA. The CDR3 extends over 16 amino acids. The V gene end was trimmed by 2 bases and the J gene end by 3 bases; junction bases not matched to a gene: 7. Here the CDR3 DNA reads TGTGCCAGCAGCTTAGGGTGGACTAGAGACTACAATGAGCAGTTCTTC. Translation: CASSLGWTRDYNEQFF. The entire variable domain, with the rest obtained from reference TRBV7-3 and TRBJ2-1, is as follows: GAGVSQTPSNKVTEKGKYVELRCDPISGHTALYWYRQSLGQGPEFLIYFQGTGAADDSGLPNDRFFAVRPEGSVSTLKIQRTERGDSAVYLCASSLGWTRDYNEQFFGPGTRLTVL.

This clonotype was found many times. This chain joins TRBV2 and TRBJ2-1; D may match TRBD1 or TRBD2 (7 bases each). The CDR3 is made up of 15 amino acids. V lost 6 bases and J lost 1, with 13 bases in between. Germline lookup yields CDR1 SNHLY and CDR2 FYNNEI. The CDR3 DNA sequence: TGTGCCAGCAGGAGACAGGGAGGGTCCTACAATGAGCAGTTCTTC. This gives the protein CASRRQGGSYNEQFF.

The chain is built from TRBV7-9 and TRBJ1-6; no clear D. V was cut by 6 bases and J by 7 bases, with 10 bases left in between. Germline CDR1 SEHNR, CDR2 FQNEAQ (reference sequence). There are 13 residues in the CDR3. The CDR3 coding sequence is TGTGCCAGCAGGGATAGACAAAATTCACCCCTCCACTTT. This codes for CASRDRQNSPLHF.

This clonotype was picked up many times. V is TRBV12-3 or TRBV12-4 and J is TRBJ1-1; TRBD1 might be the D (6 bases). The V and J ends lost 2 bases and 4 bases respectively, with 8 bases between them. The CDR3 length is 13 residues. Written as DNA, the CDR3 is TGTGCCAGCAGTTTAAGAGGGGGCACTGAAGCTTTCTTT. It specifies CASSLRGGTEAFF.

This clonotype came up once. The chain combines TRBV2 with TRBJ2-4; TRBD2 might be the D (6 bases). The germline gives CDR1 SNHLY, CDR2 FYNNEI. This CDR3 comprises 16 residues. V was shortened by 4 bases and J by 1 base, with 14 bases between the two germline ends. CDR3 nucleotides: TGTGCCAGCAGTGGATCGCGGGATAGTGCCAAAAACATTCAGTACTTC. This encodes CASSGSRDSAKNIQYF.

The sample holds a few counts of this clonotype. This rearrangement joins TRBV5-1 to TRBJ2-2, with 12 bases lining up with TRBD2. Germline CDR1 reads SGHRS; CDR2 reads YFSETQ. The CDR3 has 17 residues. The V segment lost 1 base and the J segment 6 bases; nucleotides outside the gene matches: 7. CDR3 amino acids: CASSLSASGGAAGELFF. In DNA, the CDR3 is TGCGCCAGCAGCTTGTCTGCTAGCGGGGGGGCCGCCGGGGAGCTGTTTTTT. The full variable domain, completed using reference TRBV5-1 and TRBJ2-2, is KAGVTQTPRYLIKTRGQQVTLSCSPISGHRSVSWYQQTPGQGLQFLFEYFSETQRNKGNFPGRFSGRQFSNSRSEMNVSTLELGDSALYLCASSLSASGGAAGELFFGEGSRLTVL.

Many counts were recorded for this clonotype. DNA for the CDR3: TGTGCCAGCAGCGACCGACCAGGGGAAAATGAGCAGTTCTTC. Protein product: CASSDRPGENEQFF. The gene calls are TRBV7-9 and TRBJ2-1; maybe TRBD1 (6 bases). Germline CDR1 and CDR2: SEHNR and FQNEAQ (reference sequence). There are 14 residues in the CDR3. The V and J ends lost 5 bases and 7 bases respectively, with 15 bases between them.

The rearrangement uses TRBV7-2 and TRBJ2-7; 7 bases align to TRBD2. The CDR3 has 16 amino acids. Germline trimming cut 0 bases from V and 4 bases from J; bases unmatched to any gene: 9. The germline CDR1 and CDR2 sequences are SGHTA and FQGNSA. The CDR3 region is CASSLARGWGEYEQYF. DNA of the CDR3: TGTGCCAGCAGCTTAGCGCGGGGGTGGGGGGAGTACGAGCAGTACTTC.

The chain combines TRBV9 with TRBJ1-1; D perhaps matches TRBD1 (6 bases). The germline V gene encodes CDR1 SGDLS and CDR2 YYNGEE. This CDR3 comprises 14 residues. Deletions cut 0 bases from V and 4 bases from J, with 10 bases between. The DNA of the CDR3 is TGTGCCAGCAGCGTAGCAGGGGCCAGCACTGAAGCTTTCTTT. It specifies CASSVAGASTEAFF.

This clonotype was recorded at least ten times. The chain has TRBV7-2 and TRBJ2-7; unclear D gene. Germline V gene sequence: CDR1 SGHTA, CDR2 FQGNSA. The ends were cut back, 5 bases at V and 0 bases at J, with 14 bases in the middle. CDR3 length: 15 amino acids. CDR3 sequence reads: CASSPEVWGSYEQYF. The CDR3 DNA sequence: TGTGCCAGCAGCCCTGAGGTTTGGGGCTCCTACGAGCAGTACTTC.

This chain links TRBV28 with TRBJ1-5; TRBD1 is a possible D gene (5 bases). The ends were cut back, 3 bases at V and 2 bases at J, with 11 bases in the middle. There are 15 residues in the CDR3. Germline CDR1 and CDR2: MDHEN and SYDVKM. The CDR3 sequence is CASSLKGAGNQPQHF. The CDR3 DNA is TGTGCCAGCAGTTTGAAAGGGGCCGGCAATCAGCCCCAGCATTTT.

This clonotype was found many times. The chain employs TRBV6-1 and TRBJ2-2, with TRBD1 matching 8 bases. Trimming cost V 6 bases and J 6 bases; bases outside gene matches: 9. CDR1 MNHNS and CDR2 SASEGT come from the germline V gene. CDR3 length: 15 amino acids. The CDR3, as DNA: TGTGCCAGCAGCCTACTGACAGGGGTAGCCGGGGAGCTGTTTTTT. Its protein is CASSLLTGVAGELFF.

Ten or more counts support this clonotype. The gene calls are TRBV20-1 and TRBJ2-3; the D is unclear. The CDR3 is 13 amino acids. V dropped 4 bases and J dropped 2 bases, with 10 bases sitting between them. Germline CDR1 and CDR2: DFQATT and SNEGSKA (reference sequence). The CDR3 spells CSATHPLTDTQYF. CDR3 sequence (DNA): TGCAGTGCTACTCATCCGCTCACAGATACGCAGTATTTT.

This clonotype was observed at least ten times. V and J are TRBV28 and TRBJ2-1; unclear D gene. Per the germline V gene, CDR1 is MDHEN and CDR2 is SYDVKM. V lost 2 bases and J 9 bases, leaving 11 bases between the germline ends. This CDR3 has 13 residues. CDR3 in DNA: TGTGCCAGCAGTTTACTGCGAATGGGTGAGCAGTTCTTC. Its protein is CASSLLRMGEQFF.

There are many counts of this clonotype. The chain joins TRBV20-1 to TRBJ1-5; no clear D. Trimming took 5 bases from V and 11 from J, leaving 25 bases between them. Germline CDR1 and CDR2: DFQATT and SNEGSKA (reference sequence). This CDR3 is built from 15 residues. The CDR3 region is CSAERGPSGSGAQHF. The DNA of the CDR3 is TGCAGTGCTGAAAGAGGGCCGTCGGGGAGCGGGGCCCAGCATTTT.

This clonotype was counted between two and nine times. This sequence joins TRBV6-6 and TRBJ2-5; no reliable D call. Looked up from germline, CDR1 is MNHNY and CDR2 is SVGAGI (reference sequence). The V end was cut by 6 bases, the J end by 11 bases, with 16 bases between. CDR3 length: 12 residues. CDR3 in amino acids: CASRAGPRRQYF. The CDR3 DNA sequence: TGTGCCAGCAGGGCCGGGCCAAGAAGGCAGTACTTC.

This chain joins TRBV20-1 and TRBJ2-2; the D gene is possibly TRBD1 (6 bases). The V end was cut by 1 base, the J end by 1 base, with 13 bases between. The CDR3 length is 16 residues. Germline CDR1 DFQATT, CDR2 SNEGSKA (reference sequence). CDR3 coding DNA: TGCAGTGCTAGAGGGAACAGGGTCTGGAACACCGGGGAGCTGTTTTTT. This encodes CSARGNRVWNTGELFF.

This clonotype was seen a few times. CDR3 nucleotide sequence: TGTGCCAGCACTCCGGGACTAACATCCTACGAGCAGTACTTC. Its protein is CASTPGLTSYEQYF. The rearrangement links TRBV12-3 or TRBV12-4 to TRBJ2-7, with 7 positions matching TRBD2. There are 14 residues in the CDR3. The V and J ends lost 7 bases and 1 base, in that order; junction bases with no gene match: 7.

A few counts support this clonotype. The gene calls are TRBV7-2 and TRBJ2-1, with D maybe TRBD1 (5 bases). Trimming removed 1 base from V and 4 bases from J, with 11 bases in between. From germline, CDR1 is SGHTA and CDR2 FQGNSA. CDR3 length equals 15 residues. The CDR3 DNA is TGTGCCAGCAGCTTAGATCAGGGAATTTACAATGAGCAGTTCTTC. Protein: CASSLDQGIYNEQFF.

This clonotype was recorded a few times. J is TRBJ1-6 and V is TRBV3-1, with D hard to call. V dropped 2 bases and J dropped 9 bases, with 8 bases sitting between them. CDR3 length equals 13 residues. Germline V CDR1 and CDR2: LGHDT, YNNKEL (reference sequence). The CDR3 loop reads CASSQSRTSPLHF. The CDR3 DNA reads as TGTGCCAGCAGCCAAAGCCGGACTTCACCCCTCCACTTT.

This clonotype showed up many times. The V gene is TRBV20-1, the J gene TRBJ1-1, with TRBD1 as a possible D gene (6 bases). CDR3 length: 12 residues. Germline V gene sequence: CDR1 DFQATT, CDR2 SNEGSKA (reference sequence). V lost 2 bases and J lost 4, with 8 bases in between. The CDR3 spells CSARYRVTEAFF. The CDR3, as DNA: TGCAGTGCTAGATACAGGGTCACTGAAGCTTTCTTT.

The chain combines TRBV30 with TRBJ2-5; D gene unclear. The CDR3 sequence is 14 residues long. Germline assignment: CDR1 GTSNPN and CDR2 SVGIG (reference sequence). Trimming left V 8 bases short and J 1 base short, with 17 bases between. This CDR3 reads CAHSDGEFQETQYF. The CDR3, as DNA: TGTGCCCACTCCGATGGCGAGTTCCAAGAGACCCAGTACTTC. The whole variable domain, remainder taken from reference TRBV30 and TRBJ2-5, is SQTIHQWPATLVQPVGSPLSLECTVEGTSNPNLYWYRQAAGRGLQLLFYSVGIGQISSEVPQNLSASRPQDRQFILSSKKLLLSDSGFYLCAHSDGEFQETQYFGPGTRLLVL.

This clonotype was detected a few times. This chain connects TRBV6-1 to TRBJ2-5; maybe TRBD1 (6 bases). The germline V and J ends were trimmed by 7 bases and 13 bases, with 16 bases remaining between them. This CDR3 is 11 amino acids long. CDR1 and CDR2 from the germline V gene are MNHNS and SASEGT. The CDR3 nucleotides are TGTGCCAGCACTATCGGACAGAGCGCGTACTTC. Its protein product is CASTIGQSAYF.

This clonotype has at least ten counts. The chain employs TRBV11-2 and TRBJ1-6, with D hard to call. CDR1 SGHAT and CDR2 FQNNGV come from the germline V gene. The V end lost 5 bases, the J end lost 9 bases, and 14 bases lay between the germline ends. CDR3 length: 14 residues. CDR3 bases: TGTGCCAGCAGCCTAGGGAGTGACGGTTCACCCCTCCACTTT. This gives the protein CASSLGSDGSPLHF.

This clonotype occurred many times. The V call is TRBV4-2, the J call TRBJ1-1; D gene unclear. Germline loops: CDR1 LGHNA, CDR2 YNFKEQ. The length of the CDR3 is 14 residues. Trimming shortened V by 7 bases and J by 0 bases, and 12 bases separated the two germline ends. The CDR3 nucleotides read TGTGCCAGCACGAGAGATACAGTGAACACTGAAGCTTTCTTT. This encodes CASTRDTVNTEAFF.

This clonotype was picked up many times. The chain uses TRBV12-3 or TRBV12-4 and TRBJ1-5; D is ambiguous. CDR3 length: 13 amino acids. Trimming stripped 8 bases from V and 7 bases from J, with 15 bases between. As DNA, the CDR3 is TGTGCCAGCCATGGCTCGTCGGAACAGCCCCAGCATTTT. Its translation: CASHGSSEQPQHF.

This sequence joins TRBV18 and TRBJ2-1; D remains unclear. The CDR3 has 16 residues. Germline V CDR1 and CDR2: KGHSH, LQKENI. V lost 0 bases and J 0 bases, leaving 9 bases between the germline ends. In DNA, the CDR3 is TGTGCCAGCTCACCACCGGAGTTCCCCTCCTACAATGAGCAGTTCTTC. It translates to CASSPPEFPSYNEQFF. Full variable domain (rest looked up from reference TRBV18 and TRBJ2-1): NAGVMQNPRHLVRRRGQEARLRCSPMKGHSHVYWYRQLPEEGLKFMVYLQKENIIDESGMPKERFSAEFPKEGPSILRIQQVVRGDSAAYFCASSPPEFPSYNEQFFGPGTRLTVL.

This clonotype was seen ten or more times. The rearrangement links TRBV14 to TRBJ2-5, with 13 bases identical to TRBD2. V lost 4 bases to trimming and J lost 5 bases; unmatched junction nucleotides: 4. CDR3 length: 15 residues. Germline loops: CDR1 SGHDN, CDR2 FVKESK. The CDR3 spells CASSRGLAGAETQYF. CDR3 nucleotide sequence: TGTGCCAGCAGCCGCGGACTAGCGGGAGCCGAGACCCAGTACTTC. The full variable domain, its missing parts supplied by reference TRBV14 and TRBJ2-5, is EAGVTQFPSHSVIEKGQTVTLRCDPISGHDNLYWYRRVMGKEIKFLLHFVKESKQDESGMPNNRFLAERTGGTYSTLKVQPAELEDSGVYFCASSRGLAGAETQYFGPGTRLLVL.

This chain links TRBV20-1 with TRBJ2-5; TRBD2 agrees at 7 bases. The CDR3 totals 14 residues. Trimming took 5 bases from V and 2 from J; bases not matched to a gene: 8. The germline CDR1 and CDR2 sequences are DFQATT and SNEGSKA (reference sequence). The CDR3 loop reads CSAVVLAQQETQYF. The CDR3 DNA sequence: TGCAGTGCTGTGGTACTAGCGCAGCAAGAGACCCAGTACTTC.

This clonotype was detected ten times or more. CDR3 residues: CASSIDRFTDTQYF. The CDR3 nucleotides are TGCGCCAGCAGCATCGACAGGTTCACAGATACGCAGTATTTT. V is TRBV5-1 and J is TRBJ2-3, with TRBD1 as a possible D gene (6 bases). The germline V gene has CDR1 SGHRS and CDR2 YFSETQ. The CDR3 length is 14 residues. Trimming stripped 4 bases from V and 2 bases from J, with 11 bases between.

This clonotype was recorded at least ten times. The rearrangement links TRBV6-1 to TRBJ1-1; D gene uncertain. The V gene's germline CDR1 is MNHNS and CDR2 SASEGT. Trimming left V 4 bases short and J 4 bases short, with 13 bases between. This CDR3 contains 14 residues. In nucleotides, the CDR3 is TGTGCCAGCAGTGTCTCTACAGTATCCACTGAAGCTTTCTTT. Translated, it gives CASSVSTVSTEAFF.